Detailed here is one TCR beta chain. This clonotype was recorded a few times. Its antigen specificity is not known. Base quality data are lacking; no much larger clone is found one base away. Libraries were built with multiplex PCR. Sequencing relied on an Illumina HiSeq 4000. TCR beta libraries were built with iRepertoire HTBI primers and Arm-PCR amplification of CDR3 regions. Before sequencing, the PCR products went through gel purification. Concerning the study's data processing: Gene usage analysis of CDR3 amino acid clonotypes relied on the 60 to 65 TRBV and fewer than 15 TRBJ segments identified across samples. Filtered high-quality paired reads were merged into contigs using COPE and FqMerger. Contigs were aligned with BLAST to IMGT TRBV, TRBD and TRBJ reference genes, and CDR3 was defined per IMGT. Clonotypes above 0.1% frequency were classified as highly expanded clones. Repertoire diversity was measured by Shannon entropy, and V-J evenness by the Gini coefficient. A clonotype was considered public if more than one individual shared it. TCRdb reprocessing: public reads trimmed at Q25 with fastp, clones called with MiXCR, in-frame beta chains kept. One record per CDR3 amino acid sequence lists the most common genes and DNA. Clone size and V and J calls follow TCRdb, not the original study. The sample table holds roughly 410,000 distinct CDR3 sequences, of which 15% were seen once. Under 9% of the sample is held by the ten biggest clonotypes.

This sample was taken from a study of regulatory T cells in long-lasting Graves disease (dated by TCRdb to the early 2020s). For the wider study: Newly diagnosed Graves' disease patients had taken antithyroid drugs for less than 3 months. A total of around 35 samples were covered by TCR sequencing, comprising some 13 persistent and some 20 newly diagnosed Graves' disease patients. The study was conducted in China and was registered as a clinical trial. Patients with persistent Graves' disease were compared with patients with newly diagnosed Graves' disease using TCR sequencing and RNA sequencing of peripheral blood. Broader findings and caveats from the paper: More public clonotypes were shared among persistent patients (under 3,000) than among newly diagnosed patients (roughly 960). Sequencing and analysis were limited to the TCR beta chain. The authors acknowledged the small sample size as a limitation that may reduce accuracy. Because the primary lesion, thyroid tissue, could not be accessed, the study looked at peripheral blood alone. Lower TCR Shannon entropy and fewer highly expanded clones were observed in persistent Graves' disease patients than in newly diagnosed patients, which suggested clonal expansion.

The intended sense of this specimen's time point label: newly diagnosed GD, antithyroid drugs for less than 3 months. For both TCR sequencing and RNA sequencing, RNA was extracted from PBMCs using TRIzol. The diagnosis of Graves' disease was made according to American Thyroid Association guidelines. Recruitment of patients was carried out at an endocrinology department in Xi'an, China. From each patient, about 9 milliliters of peripheral blood was collected into an EDTA anticoagulant tube. Ficoll Paque Plus density gradient separation was used to isolate PBMCs, and no further T cell sorting was done. An Agilent 2100 Bioanalyzer and agarose gel were used to check RNA quality, and a NanoDrop 2000 was used to measure RNA concentration. Another study also made use of these data, one on T cells in Graves' hyperthyroidism and ophthalmopathy. As that second study puts it: Stable Graves' hyperthyroidism was defined as no progression to ophthalmopathy during 18 months of follow-up. Hyperthyroidism patients were aged 18 to 65 years and newly diagnosed, with disease duration of less than 2 months. The study excluded patients with uncontrolled infections, other autoimmune diseases, pregnancy or lactation. Diagnoses were based on clinical symptoms, serum thyroxine and TRAb, thyroid ultrasound and orbital computed tomography. For the first round of RT-PCR on the TCR CDR3, the HTBI primer set was used together with the Qiagen OneStep RT-PCR kit. Most expanded thyroid clonotypes (frequency above 0.001) were also found in blood, which suggests that blood repertoires may mirror thyroid immune responses. Ophthalmopathy was separated from stable hyperthyroidism by a 13 V-J signature model, with approximately 89% sensitivity and 81% to 82% specificity obtained in cross-validation and 80%/75% obtained in testing. In validation, the model predicted progression to ophthalmopathy a median of about 6.5 months before onset, with roughly 68% sensitivity and 72.22% specificity. To identify distinguishing TCR V-J signatures, a discovery cohort of around 98 patients was used, comprising 43 with Graves' ophthalmopathy and some 60 with stable Graves' hyperthyroidism. An independent validation cohort of 18 to 20 hyperthyroidism patients and roughly 16 patients who later progressed to ophthalmopathy tested prospective prediction of ophthalmopathy. The approximately 100 discovery patients were divided at random into training and test sets in a 7:3 ratio. The study also compared thyroid tissue and blood T-cell repertoires from a handful of Graves' hyperthyroidism patients. Following sampling, methimazole starting at 30 mg daily was given to hyperthyroidism patients, and high-dose intravenous methylprednisolone was given to ophthalmopathy patients. A second multiplex PCR round built the libraries, followed by size selection and purification. The libraries were sequenced on an Illumina HiSeq2000 using paired-end 100 bp reads. SOAPnuke was used to process the raw data, removing reads that contained adapters or uncalled bases, had a mean Phred below 15, or lacked an exact match to the constant primer or identifier. High-quality paired reads were merged with COPE v1.2.5, and unique nucleotide sequences were defined as clonotypes. MiTCR v1.1 was used to align clonotypes to the IMGT TRBV, TRBD and TRBJ reference segments. Only V-J combinations with frequency above 0.0001, covering 99.2% of repertoires, were analysed. A TCS score was defined as the ratio between F50 (clonal expansion) and ExV (chaos), using BLOSUM62-based TCRdist between CDR3 peptides within each V-J. Welch's t-statistics and random forest reduced 500 to 550 V-J features to roughly 13, which were used in a naive Bayes classifier (R e1071). No statistical method was used to fix the sample size in advance, and group allocation was not hidden from the investigators. The paper reports TCR Vbeta CDR3 sequencing of 140 or so peripheral blood samples: approximately 43 ophthalmopathy, under 80 hyperthyroidism and approximately 17 progressor patients.

The specimen comprised peripheral blood mononuclear cells (PBMCs), sampled at new diagnosis, from a patient treated with antithyroid drugs. This receptor was identified in a middle-aged woman with Graves disease. Donor details come from another sample of the same person, matched by shared clones.

The CDR3: CASSQDPRRDSNQPQHF. The sequenced DNA: TGTGCCAGCAGCCAAGATCCTCGTAGAGATAGCAATCAGCCCCAGCATTTT. Rearrangement joined TRBV3-1 to TRBJ1-5, with no confidently assigned D gene. V and J lose 0 bases and 0 bases, and a span of 12 bases separates them. CDR1 LGHDT and CDR2 YNNKEL were looked up in the germline V gene (reference sequence). Including the terminal cysteine and phenylalanine, the CDR3 comprises 17 residues. Kept here is only the CDR3 DNA, which spans 51 bases and is read in frame from base 1. The full variable domain, with segments outside the CDR3 supplied by the reference TRBV3-1 and TRBJ1-5 proteins, appears as DTAVSQTPKYLVTQMGNDKSIKCEQNLGHDTMYWYKQDSKKFLKIMFSYNNKELIINETVPNRFSPKSPDKAHLNLHINSLELGDSAVYFCASSQDPRRDSNQPQHFGDGTRLSIL.